The entry below describes one T cell receptor beta chain. Antigen specificity is unknown. This sample stems from a study of lymphopenia after photon versus proton radiotherapy. Whole-study findings and limits: Proton therapy kept repertoires fairly stable, unlike photons, which gained effector/memory cells. Authors raise, but do not show, better survival with proton therapy.

This CDR3 is 12 amino acids long. Germline V gene sequence: CDR1 MDHEN, CDR2 SYDVKM. The ends were cut back, 4 bases at V and 7 bases at J, with 10 bases in the middle. Generated by immunoSEQ multiplex PCR, the TCRdb table keeps only in-frame clones and is missing some. The sample holds approximately 150,000 clones, about 88% seen once. Sequencing used peripheral blood, obtained from a patient treated with photon-based radiotherapy. This chain joins TRBV28 and TRBJ1-1; D uncertain. The origin of this receptor is a man aged 50 to 59 with gastric cancer. The CDR3 DNA sequence: TGTGCCAGCAGTTCGCTACCTAGTGAAGCTTTCTTT. This gives the protein CASSSLPSEAFF.